The 17 T cell receptor beta chains below were found in one sample sequenced in a study of OX40 agonist ivuxolimab in advanced cancers. Profiled with immunoSEQ multiplex PCR; TCRdb holds only in-frame clones, not every one. The sample carries 60,000 to 75,000 clones, 65% to 90% recorded once. Sequenced material: CD4+ or CD8+ T cells sorted from blood, taken in a trial of the OX40 agonist ivuxolimab. The receptors here all came from an adult with an advanced solid tumor such as melanoma, head and neck, liver or kidney cancer.

This clone appeared once. CDR3 amino acids: CASNRGGGSGELFF. CDR3 DNA: TGTGCCAGCAACCGCGGGGGTGGTTCCGGGGAGCTGTTTTTT. The V gene is TRBV2, the J gene TRBJ2-2, with TRBD2 matching 7 bases. This CDR3 has 14 residues. V shed 7 bases, J shed 6 bases, and the junction held 8 bases outside the gene matches. The V gene's germline CDR1 is SNHLY and CDR2 FYNNEI. Complete variable domain (other parts from reference TRBV2 and TRBJ2-2): EPEVTQTPSHQVTQMGQEVILRCVPISNHLYFYWYRQILGQKVEFLVSFYNNEISEKSEIFDDQFSVERPDGSNFTLKIRSTKLEDSAMYFCASNRGGGSGELFFGEGSRLTVL.

The rearrangement links TRBV15 to TRBJ1-3; D remains unclear. This CDR3 comprises 14 residues. CDR1 is LNHNV and CDR2 is YYDKDF in the germline V gene (reference sequence). The V and J ends lost 4 bases and 0 bases respectively, with 7 bases between them. This CDR3 is CATSMRSSGNTIYF. CDR3 nucleotide sequence: TGTGCCACCAGCATGAGGAGCTCTGGAAACACCATATATTTT.

This clone was seen just once. This rearrangement joins TRBV29-1 to TRBJ2-6; D possibly uses TRBD1 or TRBD2 (5 bases each). Trimming removed 7 bases from V and 3 bases from J, with 13 bases in between. The CDR3 covers 14 residues. Germline values: CDR1 SQVTM, CDR2 ANQGSEA. CDR3 bases: TGCAGCGGGGGCGGTCGGGGTGGGGCCAACGTCCTGACTTTC. Translating gives CSGGGRGGANVLTF.

V and J are TRBV29-1 and TRBJ2-3, with D perhaps TRBD1 (6 bases). Per the germline V gene, CDR1 is SQVTM and CDR2 is ANQGSEA. Trimming removed 5 bases at V and 0 bases at J, with 6 bases between. The CDR3 loop spans 12 amino acids. CDR3 sequence reads: CSVQGSTDTQYF. Here the CDR3 DNA reads TGCAGCGTTCAGGGGAGCACAGATACGCAGTATTTT.

The chain joins TRBV30 to TRBJ1-1, with TRBD1 matching 7 bases. Germline V gene data show CDR1 as GTSNPN and CDR2 as SVGIG (reference sequence). Trimming removed 2 bases from V and 4 bases from J; junction bases left unmatched: 7. The CDR3 sequence is 14 residues long. CDR3 in DNA: TGTGCCTGGAGTAATACAGGGGCGGGCACTGAAGCTTTCTTT. Amino acid sequence: CAWSNTGAGTEAFF.

The chain joins TRBV30 to TRBJ1-4; weak D call: TRBD1 (5 bases). Trimming shortened V by 4 bases and J by 5 bases, and 11 bases separated the two germline ends. The CDR3 covers 13 residues. Germline lookup yields CDR1 GTSNPN and CDR2 SVGIG (reference sequence). The CDR3 DNA is TGTGCCTGGACAGGGAGGAGAAATGAAAAACTGTTTTTT. Translation gives CAWTGRRNEKLFF.

This chain uses TRBV5-4 with TRBJ2-5; TRBD1 matches 9 bases. Germline CDR1 SGHNT, CDR2 YYREEE (reference sequence). V lost 4 bases to trimming and J lost 2 bases; unmatched junction nucleotides: 6. This CDR3 contains 15 residues. CDR3 loop: CASSQDRGFQETQYF. Written as DNA, the CDR3 is TGTGCCAGCAGCCAGGACAGGGGCTTTCAAGAGACCCAGTACTTC.

This chain links TRBV11-2 with TRBJ1-2, with D hard to call. The germline V gene has CDR1 SGHAT and CDR2 FQNNGV. With 6 bases removed from V and 5 bases from J, the gap between germline ends came to 4 bases. The CDR3 extends over 10 amino acids. This CDR3 is CASRQYGYTF. CDR3 DNA sequence: TGTGCCAGCAGGCAGTATGGCTACACCTTC. Full variable domain (rest looked up from reference TRBV11-2 and TRBJ1-2): EAGVAQSPRYKIIEKRQSVAFWCNPISGHATLYWYQQILGQGPKLLIQFQNNGVVDDSQLPKDRFSAERLKGVDSTLKIQPAKLEDSAVYLCASRQYGYTFGSGTRLTVV.

The rearrangement uses TRBV6-1 and TRBJ1-1; the D is unclear. The germline V gene encodes CDR1 MNHNS and CDR2 SASEGT. Between the trimmed V and J ends, which lost 7 bases and 3 bases, there was a span of 15 bases. CDR3 size: 14 residues. The CDR3, as DNA: TGTGCCAGCAAAGAAGGATCGGAGTACACTGAAGCTTTCTTT. This translates into CASKEGSEYTEAFF.

The chain is built from TRBV5-1 and TRBJ2-5; 7 nucleotides agree with TRBD2. V was pared by 2 bases and J by 4 bases, with 11 bases of the junction left unmatched. The CDR3 extends over 16 amino acids. The germline gives CDR1 SGHRS, CDR2 YFSETQ. The CDR3 loop is CASSFGEGGGRETQYF. In DNA, the CDR3 is TGCGCCAGCAGCTTCGGGGAGGGTGGTGGTAGAGAGACCCAGTACTTC.

This clone was observed once. The chain couples TRBV6-1 to TRBJ1-4; maybe TRBD1 (5 bases). Germline V gives CDR1 MNHNS, CDR2 SASEGT. V dropped 6 bases and J dropped 8 bases, with 10 bases sitting between them. The CDR3 runs 12 residues. This CDR3 reads CASRGGLEKLFF. DNA of the CDR3: TGTGCCAGCAGGGGGGGACTCGAAAAACTGTTTTTT.

The gene calls are TRBV19 and TRBJ2-5, with TRBD1 matching 9 bases. The J call is uncertain, as TRBJ2-7 better fits the DNA end. Germline V lookup: CDR1 LNHDA, CDR2 SQIVND (reference sequence). This CDR3 has 15 amino acids. CDR3 bases: TGTGCCAGTAGCAATTCACAGGGGGCGACCTACGAGCAGTACTTC. Translation: CASSNSQGATYEQYF.

This chain links TRBV27 with TRBJ1-2, with 8 bases matching TRBD1. The CDR3 sequence is 15 residues long. Germline-derived CDR1 and CDR2 are MNHEY and SMNVEV (reference sequence). With V trimmed by 7 bases and J by 4 bases, 11 bases remained unmatched. The CDR3 sequence: CASTTYTDRGYGYTF. CDR3 DNA: TGTGCCAGCACGACCTATACCGACAGGGGCTATGGCTACACCTTC.

V and J are TRBV19 and TRBJ2-1; D is perhaps TRBD2 (7 bases). V lost 8 bases to trimming and J lost 4 bases, with 27 bases between them. Germline assignment: CDR1 LNHDA and CDR2 SQIVND (reference sequence). The CDR3 spans 18 residues. CDR3 sequence (DNA): TGTGCCAGTCGTCGAGCGGGACCGGGACACCTGCTGTACAATGAGCAGTTCTTC. It yields the protein CASRRAGPGHLLYNEQFF.

V gene TRBV10-3 combines with J gene TRBJ1-5; 10 bases are a match to TRBD1. Germline V lookup: CDR1 ENHRY, CDR2 SYGVKD. This CDR3 is 13 amino acids long. The junction had 1 base not matched to a gene; V was cut back by 6 bases and J by 5 bases. The CDR3 DNA follows: TGTGCCATCAGGGGGACAGGGGATCAGCCCCAGCATTTT. Translated: CAIRGTGDQPQHF.

The CDR3 nucleotides read TGTGCCTGGAGCCAGGGAGAAAATTCACCCCTCCACTTT. This encodes CAWSQGENSPLHF. The chain combines TRBV30 with TRBJ1-6; weak D call: TRBD1 (5 bases). The length of the CDR3 is 13 residues. Germline loops: CDR1 GTSNPN, CDR2 SVGIG (reference sequence). V was shortened by 3 bases and J by 7 bases, with 10 bases between the two germline ends.

This clone was observed once. The chain links TRBV28 to TRBJ1-5; unclear D gene. Germline loops: CDR1 MDHEN, CDR2 SYDVKM. Trimming took 3 bases from V and 12 from J, leaving 3 bases between them. CDR3 length: 9 residues. CDR3 loop: CASSFFQHF. The CDR3 DNA is TGTGCCAGCAGTTTTTTCCAGCATTTT.